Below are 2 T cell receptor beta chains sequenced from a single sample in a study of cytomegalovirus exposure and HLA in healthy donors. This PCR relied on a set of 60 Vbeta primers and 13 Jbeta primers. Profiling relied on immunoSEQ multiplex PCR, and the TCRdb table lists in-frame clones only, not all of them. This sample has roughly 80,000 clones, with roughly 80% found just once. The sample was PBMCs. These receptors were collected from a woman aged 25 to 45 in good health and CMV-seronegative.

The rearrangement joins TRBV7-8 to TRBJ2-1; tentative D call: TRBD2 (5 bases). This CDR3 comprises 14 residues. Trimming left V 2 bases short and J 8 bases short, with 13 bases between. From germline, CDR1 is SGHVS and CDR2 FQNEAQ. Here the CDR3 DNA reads TGTGCCAGCAGCTTAAGTGCTAGCAGCTATGAGCAGTTCTTC. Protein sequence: CASSLSASSYEQFF.

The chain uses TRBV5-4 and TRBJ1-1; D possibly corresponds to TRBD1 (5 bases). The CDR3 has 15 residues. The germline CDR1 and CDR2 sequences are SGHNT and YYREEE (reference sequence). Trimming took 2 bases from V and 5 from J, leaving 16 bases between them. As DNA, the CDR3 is TGTGCCAGCAGCTTTGGTCCGGCTGGGGGGACTGAAGCTTTCTTT. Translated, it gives CASSFGPAGGTEAFF.